The clone carrying this T cell receptor (beta chain) was counted once. The target antigen is unknown. This sample is drawn from a study of T cell responses to AZD1222 COVID-19 vaccine. Sequencing was performed with immunoSEQ multiplex PCR; in TCRdb, only in-frame clones are kept and a portion is missing. The table lists nearly 110,000 clones, 80% to 95% of them singletons, with 8% to 10% in the top ten. The study's findings and limits: Clonal diversity may have been underestimated in mostly white British donors. CD4 TCRs linked to vaccination spanned spike, dominating at 160-218 and 743-854. It was only 6 or 7 AZD1222 recipients who were seropositive at baseline.

The sequencing here drew on peripheral blood, taken 28 days after the second AZD1222 dose. This TCR was recovered from an adult who received the AZD1222 COVID-19 vaccine.

The CDR3 here is CASSLTGGIRYEQYF. CDR3 sequence (DNA): TGTGCCAGCAGCCTAACAGGGGGAATTCGCTACGAGCAGTACTTC. The J gene is TRBJ2-7, the V gene TRBV3-1 (or the pseudogene TRBV3-2); 8 bases align to TRBD1. The CDR3 length is 15 residues. The J segment lost 3 bases and the V segment lost 4 bases, leaving 8 bases of the junction unmatched. Germline V gives CDR1 LGHDT, CDR2 YNNKEL (reference sequence).